This entry is about one T cell receptor (beta chain). Generated by immunoSEQ multiplex PCR, the TCRdb table keeps only in-frame clones and is missing some. The sample includes about 98,000 clones, 75% to 90% of them seen just once. Indicated treatment: preoperative locoregional IRX-2 cytokine immunotherapy. Patients received preoperative, locoregional IRX-2 cytokine immunotherapy in a phase Ib study. The record originates from a study of preoperative IRX-2 immunotherapy in early breast cancer. The receptor was derived from a human donor with breast cancer. Here the sequenced sample was tumor tissue, taken after IRX-2 immunotherapy.

The CDR3 loop is CASSPTGEKLSNGYTF. The CDR3 DNA is TGTGCCAGCTCACCAACCGGGGAGAAACTATCTAATGGCTACACCTTC. V gene TRBV18 combines with J gene TRBJ1-2, with unresolved D. From germline, CDR1 is KGHSH and CDR2 LQKENI. This CDR3 has 16 amino acids. Trimming left V 2 bases short and J 6 bases short, with 19 bases between.